Listed below are T cell receptor beta chains from one sample, sequenced in a study of blood T cells in healthy people across ages. TCRdb re-called the 5' RACE reads with MiXCR, one entry per CDR3 protein. The repertoire holds roughly 800,000 distinct CDR3 sequences, with over 45% as singletons. Sequenced: blood. These receptors were taken from a man in his thirties or forties in good health. Both conserved end residues are part of each CDR3. Each record gives: V gene, D gene, J gene, clone size, CDR3 DNA, CDR3 protein. A D gene is named only where the DNA matches it firmly. Where a row states a size, it is once, few, many or the class of an expanded clone; other rows omit it.

TRBV25-1	.	TRBJ2-6	.	TGTGCCAGCAGTGACAGGGAGCGCTCTGGGGCCAACGTCCTGACTTTC	CASSDRERSGANVLTF
TRBV29-1	.	TRBJ2-1	.	TGCAGCGTGACCCCAGGGAACAGCAATGAGCAGTTCTTC	CSVTPGNSNEQFF
TRBV12-3/TRBV12-4	TRBD2	TRBJ2-1	few	TGTGCCAGCAGTCCTCGGGAGGGCCTAGGCAATGAGCAGTTCTTC	CASSPREGLGNEQFF
TRBV9	.	TRBJ2-3	.	TGTGCCAGCAGCCCCGCGAAGGTGGTGGGGGGCCTAGGTGATACGCAGTATTTT	CASSPAKVVGGLGDTQYF
TRBV7-2	.	TRBJ2-1	.	TGTGCCAGCAGCTTAGAAGGGACCCCCCGGAGGGTTGGTGCCGAGCAGTTCTTC	CASSLEGTPRRVGAEQFF
TRBV9	TRBD2	TRBJ2-1	.	TGTGCCAGCAGCCGTCTAGCGGGACTCTACAATGAGCAGTTCTTC	CASSRLAGLYNEQFF
TRBV15	.	TRBJ1-2	.	TGTGCCACCAGCTGGGACCTGGCGAACTATGGCTACACCTTC	CATSWDLANYGYTF
TRBV9	TRBD2	TRBJ2-1	.	TGTGCCAGCAGCGTAACCGGGACTAGCGGGGTTGATGAGCAGTTCTTC	CASSVTGTSGVDEQFF
TRBV5-1	.	TRBJ2-3	.	TGCGCCAGCAGCGGTGTAGAGCCCGGTACGCAGTATTTT	CASSGVEPGTQYF
TRBV15	.	TRBJ2-6	many	TGTGCCACCAGTAGAGGACAGTTAGTCTCTGGGGCCAACGTCCTGACTTTC	CATSRGQLVSGANVLTF
TRBV12-3/TRBV12-4	TRBD2	TRBJ2-1	.	TGTGCCGGCAGCACTAGCGGAAGCTCCTACAATGAGGAGTTCTTC	CAGSTSGSSYNEEFF
TRBV5-1	.	TRBJ2-5	.	TGCGCCAGCAGCTTGATGGCGAGGGGGGAGACCCAGTACTTC	CASSLMARGETQYF
TRBV3-1	TRBD1	TRBJ2-5	.	TGTGCCAGCAGCCAAAGGGACAGCCAAGAGACCCAGTACTTC	CASSQRDSQETQYF
TRBV20-1	.	TRBJ1-1	.	TGCAGTGCTAGGGATTCATCCGACACTGAAGCTTTCTTT	CSARDSSDTEAFF
TRBV18	.	TRBJ1-2	.	TGTGCCAGCTCACCTCGGTCAGGCCTCGAGGGCTACACCTTC	CASSPRSGLEGYTF
TRBV6-5	.	TRBJ2-3	.	TGTGCCAGCAGTGACCGGGGACTGAGCACAGATACGCAGTATTTT	CASSDRGLSTDTQYF
TRBV25-1	TRBD1	TRBJ2-1	few	TGTGCCAGCAGTGAATACTACGGACAGGACAATGAGCAGTTCTTC	CASSEYYGQDNEQFF
TRBV29-1	.	TRBJ2-3	.	TGCAGCGTTACGATTAGCGCCACCGATACGCAGTATTTT	CSVTISATDTQYF
TRBV28	.	TRBJ2-7	few	TGTGCCAGCAGTTTACAGGACTACGAGCAGTACTTC	CASSLQDYEQYF
TRBV5-1	.	TRBJ2-5	.	TGCGCCAGCAGTTCCCAAGTTAGTGGACCTCTAAAACCAAGGACCCAGTACTTC	CASSSQVSGPLKPRTQYF
TRBV3-1	.	TRBJ1-5	few	TGTGCCAGCAGCCAAGGCCCCGATCAGCCCCAGCATTTT	CASSQGPDQPQHF
TRBV4-3	TRBD2	TRBJ2-3	.	TGCGCCAGCAGCCAAGACGGGGGGGGACTAGTTTCAGATACGCAGTATTTT	CASSQDGGGLVSDTQYF
TRBV4-3	.	TRBJ2-1	.	TGCGCCAGCAGCCAAGATACGGTCGCTGAGCAGTTCTTC	CASSQDTVAEQFF
TRBV28	TRBD1	TRBJ2-1	.	TGTGCCAGCAGCTTCCGGGACAGGGGGCTCGATGAGCAGTTCTTC	CASSFRDRGLDEQFF
TRBV12-5	TRBD1	TRBJ1-1	.	TGTGCTAGTGGTTTGGGGACAGGGGTCAACACTGAAGCTTTCTTT	CASGLGTGVNTEAFF
TRBV2	TRBD2	TRBJ2-4	.	TGTGCCAGCAGTGATGGACGGGGGGGGGTGAACATTCAGTACTTC	CASSDGRGGVNIQYF
TRBV9	.	TRBJ1-5	.	TGTGCCAGCAGCGTAACAGGTAGCAATCAGCCCCAGCATTTT	CASSVTGSNQPQHF
TRBV12-3/TRBV12-4	.	TRBJ1-5	once	TGTGCCAGCAGTTTGCAGGGTTCTCAGCCCCAGCATTTT	CASSLQGSQPQHF
TRBV15	.	TRBJ2-2	.	TGTGCCACCAGCACGGGGGCCGTCGGGGAGCTGTTTTTT	CATSTGAVGELFF
TRBV20-1	.	TRBJ1-2	.	TGCAGTGCTCCGGTCGTGAGAAACTATGGCTACACCTTC	CSAPVVRNYGYTF
TRBV7-2	.	TRBJ2-5	.	TGTGCCAGCAGCTTGAATATGGGGGAGGAGACCCAGTACTTC	CASSLNMGEETQYF
TRBV12-3/TRBV12-4	.	TRBJ2-5	.	TGTGCCAGCAGTTCACAGGGAGGCCAGTACTTC	CASSSQGGQYF
TRBV20-1	.	TRBJ2-7	.	TGCAGTGCTAGAGGCCGGGGGGCCACCGCCTACGAGCAGTACTTC	CSARGRGATAYEQYF
TRBV12-5	.	TRBJ1-4	.	TGTGCTAGTGGTTTGTCCCTTAATGAAAAACTGTTTTTT	CASGLSLNEKLFF
TRBV7-2	TRBD1	TRBJ1-5	few	TGTGCCAGCAGCTTAGCCGGGACAGGGTACAATCAGCCCCAGCATTTT	CASSLAGTGYNQPQHF
TRBV20-1	.	TRBJ2-7	.	TGCAGTGCTAGAGTTGAGACTTCCTATTACGAGCAGTACTTC	CSARVETSYYEQYF
TRBV20-1	TRBD2	TRBJ2-1	few	TGCAGTGCCCTGACTAGCGGAGAATACAATGAGCAGTTCTTC	CSALTSGEYNEQFF
TRBV24-1	.	TRBJ2-2	once	TGTGCCACCAGTGATTCCGGGACAACGAACACCGGGGAGCTGTTTTTT	CATSDSGTTNTGELFF
TRBV16	.	TRBJ2-5	.	TGTGCCAGCAGCACCGACAGCCAAGAGACCCAGTACTTC	CASSTDSQETQYF
TRBV7-9	TRBD2	TRBJ2-3	.	TGTGCCAGCAGGGGGGAATCGGGCGGGAGGCGTGGGGCGGCAGATACGCAGTATTTT	CASRGESGGRRGAADTQYF
TRBV27	.	TRBJ1-5	.	TGTGCCAGCAGACGGTATGGGAATCAGCCCCAGCATTTT	CASRRYGNQPQHF
TRBV20-1	.	TRBJ2-3	.	TGCAGTGCTAACCCAAGGGTTTTCACAGATACGCAGTATTTT	CSANPRVFTDTQYF
TRBV7-9	.	TRBJ2-5	.	TGTGCCAGCAGCTTAACGGTTTCACAAGAGACCCAGTACTTC	CASSLTVSQETQYF
TRBV7-2	.	TRBJ2-3	many	TGTGCCAGCAGCTTCTACACAGATACGCAGTATTTT	CASSFYTDTQYF
TRBV7-3	.	TRBJ2-2	.	TGCGCCAGCAGCTTTGACGGCTATTCGAACACCGGGGAGCTGTTTTTT	CASSFDGYSNTGELFF
TRBV6-2/TRBV6-3	.	TRBJ1-6	.	TGTGCCAGCACCCGGGGGACAAAAGGAACTAATTCACCCCTCCACTTT	CASTRGTKGTNSPLHF
TRBV6-5	.	TRBJ2-1	.	TGTGCCAGCACTAATGAGCAGTTCTTC	CASTNEQFF
TRBV4-3	.	TRBJ2-6	few	TGCGCCAGCAGCCAAGGGTGGGGCACCACCTCTGGGGCCAACGTCCTGACTTTC	CASSQGWGTTSGANVLTF
TRBV4-1	.	TRBJ1-2	.	TGCGCCAGCAGCCATGGGCAGACCGCTAACTATGGCTACACCTTC	CASSHGQTANYGYTF
TRBV6-5	TRBD2	TRBJ2-7	.	TGTGCCAGCAGTTACTACGCCAGCGGGAGGGACGAGCAGTACTTC	CASSYYASGRDEQYF
TRBV20-1	.	TRBJ2-3	.	TGCAGTGCTAGGGGGGATAGCACAGATACGCAGTATTTT	CSARGDSTDTQYF
TRBV20-1	TRBD1	TRBJ1-2	.	TGCAGTGCTCCGCCGGGGACAGGTTGGGACTATGGCTACACCTTC	CSAPPGTGWDYGYTF
TRBV20-1	.	TRBJ2-7	.	TGCAGTGCTAGGAGAGGGCAGAACGAGCAGTACTTC	CSARRGQNEQYF
TRBV20-1	TRBD2	TRBJ2-3	.	TGCAGTGCGCCGAGCAGCGGGGGGTCAGATACGCAGTATTTT	CSAPSSGGSDTQYF
TRBV20-1	.	TRBJ2-7	.	TGCAGTGCTAGAGAAGAAGGAACGGGATCATCCTACGAGCAGTACTTC	CSAREEGTGSSYEQYF